The clone carrying this TCR beta chain was counted only a few times. The data stem from a study of spatial heterogeneity in lung cancer. Study-level background: Consistently, beta-chain sequences turned up in larger numbers than alpha-chain sequences did.

TCRdb recomputed calls from the 5' RACE reads with MiXCR, one row per CDR3 protein. The sample carries about 17,000 distinct CDR3 sequences, about a fifth recorded once. Time point indicated: sample taken at primary tumor resection. The study sequenced unsorted whole RNA from tumor, nontumor lung or frozen PBMC. Samples came from some 73 TRACERx patients with untreated early-stage lung cancer. The V gene lost 4 bases and the J gene lost 1 base, with 10 bases spanning the gap. The CDR3 is made up of 13 amino acids. CDR1 is DFQATT, CDR2 SNEGSKA, per germline (reference sequence). V gene TRBV20-1 combines with J gene TRBJ1-1; D is undetermined. The sequence derives from a female donor with early-stage non-small cell lung cancer. Sequences were derived from PBMCs, sampled at surgery. This CDR3 is CSANRDGNTEAFF. DNA for the CDR3: TGCAGTGCTAATCGAGATGGGAACACTGAAGCTTTCTTT.